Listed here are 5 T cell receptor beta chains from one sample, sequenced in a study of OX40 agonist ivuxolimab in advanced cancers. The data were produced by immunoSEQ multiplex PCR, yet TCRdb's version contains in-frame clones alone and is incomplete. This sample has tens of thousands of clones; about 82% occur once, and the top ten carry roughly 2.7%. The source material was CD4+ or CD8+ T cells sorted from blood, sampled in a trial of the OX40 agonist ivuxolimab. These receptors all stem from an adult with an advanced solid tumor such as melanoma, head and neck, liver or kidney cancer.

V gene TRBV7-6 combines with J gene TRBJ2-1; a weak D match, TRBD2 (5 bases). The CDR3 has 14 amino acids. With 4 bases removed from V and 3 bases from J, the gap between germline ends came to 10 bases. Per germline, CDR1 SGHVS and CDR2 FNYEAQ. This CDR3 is CASSSRADYNEQFF. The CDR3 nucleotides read TGTGCCAGCAGCTCGCGGGCCGACTACAATGAGCAGTTCTTC. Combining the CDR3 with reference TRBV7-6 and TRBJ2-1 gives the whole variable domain GAGVSQSPRYKVTKRGQDVALRCDPISGHVSLYWYRQALGQGPEFLTYFNYEAQQDKSGLPNDRFSAERPEGSISTLTIQRTEQRDSAMYRCASSSRADYNEQFFGPGTRLTVL.

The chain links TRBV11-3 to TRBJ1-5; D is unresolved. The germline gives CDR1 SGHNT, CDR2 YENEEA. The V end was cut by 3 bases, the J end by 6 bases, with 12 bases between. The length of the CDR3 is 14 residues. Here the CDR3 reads CASSFIALGQPQHF. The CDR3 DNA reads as TGTGCCAGCAGCTTCATAGCACTAGGTCAGCCCCAGCATTTT.

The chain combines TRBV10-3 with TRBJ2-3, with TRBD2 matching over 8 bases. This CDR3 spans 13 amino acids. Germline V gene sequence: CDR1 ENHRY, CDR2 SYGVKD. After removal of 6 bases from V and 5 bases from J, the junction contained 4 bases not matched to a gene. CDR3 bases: TGTGCCATCAGCCGTACTAGCGGAGATACGCAGTATTTT. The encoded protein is CAISRTSGDTQYF.

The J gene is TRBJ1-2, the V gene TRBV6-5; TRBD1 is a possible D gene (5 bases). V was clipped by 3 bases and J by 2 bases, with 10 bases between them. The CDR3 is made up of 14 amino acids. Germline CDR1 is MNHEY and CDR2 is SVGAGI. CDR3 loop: CASSYPGGNYGYTF. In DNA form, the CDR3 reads TGTGCCAGCAGTTATCCCGGGGGGAACTATGGCTACACCTTC.

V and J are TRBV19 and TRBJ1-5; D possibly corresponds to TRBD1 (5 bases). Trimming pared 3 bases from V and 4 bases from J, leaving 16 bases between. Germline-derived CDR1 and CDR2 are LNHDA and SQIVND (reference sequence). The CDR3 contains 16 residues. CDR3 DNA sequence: TGTGCCAGTAGTATCGGTGGGGCGGCGGCGAATCAGCCCCAGCATTTT. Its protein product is CASSIGGAAANQPQHF.